This entry describes one T cell receptor beta chain. Its antigen is still unknown. This sample stems from a study of cytomegalovirus exposure and HLA in healthy donors. Study-wide background: Around 81% of around 390 genotyped donors fell in the Caucasian-associated ancestry cluster.

The germline V gene has CDR1 SGHRS and CDR2 YFSETQ. Trimming shortened V by 1 base and J by 4 bases, and 10 bases separated the two germline ends. This CDR3 has 14 amino acids. With 60 Vbeta and 13 Jbeta primers, the PCR was carried out. Method: immunoSEQ multiplex PCR; TCRdb's copy keeps in-frame clones and lacks some. The data hold around 91,000 clones, with around 80% observed a single time. General observations from the study: In a later analysis, a missense DCLRE1C variant was linked to TCR beta V- and J-gene trimming. Evidence from a later analysis indicated that most CMV-associated TCR beta chains looked HLA-restricted. A later analysis linked 15,000 to 20,000 TCR beta sequences to HLA alleles at 0.05 false discovery rate.

Sequenced input: PBMCs. The chain employs TRBV5-1 and TRBJ2-3, with D possibly being TRBD1 (5 bases). This sequence originates from a male donor in good health and CMV-seropositive. The CDR3 spells CASSLKGFPDTQYF. Written as DNA, the CDR3 is TGCGCCAGCAGCTTGAAGGGGTTCCCAGATACGCAGTATTTT.